This T cell receptor (beta chain) was obtained from a study of blood T cell repertoires in COVID-19. Study-level information: COVID-19 samples from acute and convalescent phases originated in the United States, Italy and Spain.

The CDR3 totals 15 residues. Germline assignment: CDR1 SGHTA and CDR2 FQGNSA. J gave up 5 bases and V 4 bases, and 4 bases lay outside the gene matches. In the original analysis: How many nucleated cells were present was estimated from reference gene primer amplification. Profiled with immunoSEQ multiplex PCR; TCRdb holds only in-frame clones, not every one. Clone size and the V and J calls come from that table; the DNA yielded D and trimming. The data show about 300,000 clones, around 84% seen once. Sequenced input: peripheral blood. This clonotype was obtained from a human donor with COVID-19, enrolled during active disease. The donor label of this sample is uncertain. V gene TRBV7-2 combines with J gene TRBJ2-5; TRBD2 matches at 13 bases. CDR3 loop: CASSSGLAGWETQYF. The CDR3 bases are TGTGCCAGCAGCTCGGGACTAGCGGGATGGGAGACCCAGTACTTC.